Sequencing of this T cell receptor (beta chain) was carried out in a study of blood T cell repertoires in COVID-19. This clone was recorded only once. V trimming: 3 bases; J trimming: 7 bases; junction bases outside the gene matches: 12. CDR1 and CDR2 (germline): LNHDA, SQIVND (reference sequence). This CDR3 comprises 16 residues. As handled by the study authors: Amplification with reference gene primers provided the estimates of nucleated cell counts. TCRdb keeps only in-frame clones here, not all; method: immunoSEQ multiplex PCR. V, J and clone size are those of that table, while D and trimming were read from the DNA. Of around 80,000 clones in the sample, 85% to 90% were seen once.

This TCR was sampled from a man in his sixties with acute or convalescent COVID-19. Sequencing input: peripheral blood. The chain links TRBV19 to TRBJ2-1; 7 bases are a match to TRBD2. CDR3 nucleotides: TGTGCCAGTAGTATGGTTGGGGGAAGCGGGACTAATGAGCAGTTCTTC. This codes for CASSMVGGSGTNEQFF. Variable domain in full (rest from reference TRBV19 and TRBJ2-1): DGGITQSPKYLFRKEGQNVTLSCEQNLNHDAMYWYRQDPGQGLRLIYYSQIVNDFQKGDIAEGYSVSREKKESFPLTVTSAQKNPTAFYLCASSMVGGSGTNEQFFGPGTRLTVL.